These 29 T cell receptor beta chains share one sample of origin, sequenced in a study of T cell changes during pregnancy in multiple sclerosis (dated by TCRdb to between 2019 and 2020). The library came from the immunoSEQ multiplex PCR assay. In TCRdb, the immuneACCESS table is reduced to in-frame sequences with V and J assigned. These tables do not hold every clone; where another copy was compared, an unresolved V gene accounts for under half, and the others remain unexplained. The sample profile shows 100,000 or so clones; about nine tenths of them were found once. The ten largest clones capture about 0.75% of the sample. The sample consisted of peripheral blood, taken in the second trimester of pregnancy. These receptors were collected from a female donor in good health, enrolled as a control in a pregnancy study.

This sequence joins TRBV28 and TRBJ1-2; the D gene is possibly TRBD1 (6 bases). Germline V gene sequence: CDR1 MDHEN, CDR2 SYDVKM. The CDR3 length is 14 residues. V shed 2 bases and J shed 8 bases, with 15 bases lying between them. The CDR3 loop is CASSLGQRFEGYTF. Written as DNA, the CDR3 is TGTGCCAGCAGTTTAGGACAGCGCTTTGAGGGCTACACCTTC.

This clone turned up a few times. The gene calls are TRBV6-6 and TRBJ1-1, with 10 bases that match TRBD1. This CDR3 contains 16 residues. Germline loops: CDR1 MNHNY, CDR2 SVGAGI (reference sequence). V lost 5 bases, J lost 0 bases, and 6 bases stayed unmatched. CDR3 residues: CASSARDRGLNTEAFF. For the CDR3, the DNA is TGTGCCAGCAGTGCACGGGACAGGGGACTGAACACTGAAGCTTTCTTT.

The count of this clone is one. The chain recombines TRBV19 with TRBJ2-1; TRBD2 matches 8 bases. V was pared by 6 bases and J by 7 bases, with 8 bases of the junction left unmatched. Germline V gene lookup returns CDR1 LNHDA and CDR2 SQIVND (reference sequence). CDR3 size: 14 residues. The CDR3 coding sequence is TGTGCCAGTAGGGTAGCGGGATTGCGGAATGAGCAGTTCTTC. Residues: CASRVAGLRNEQFF.

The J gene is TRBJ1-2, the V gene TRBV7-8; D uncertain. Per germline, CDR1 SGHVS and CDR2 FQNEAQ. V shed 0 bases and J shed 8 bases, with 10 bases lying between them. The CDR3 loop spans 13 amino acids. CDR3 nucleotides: TGTGCCAGCAGCTTAGCGCAGGAGGTCGGCTACACCTTC. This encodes CASSLAQEVGYTF.

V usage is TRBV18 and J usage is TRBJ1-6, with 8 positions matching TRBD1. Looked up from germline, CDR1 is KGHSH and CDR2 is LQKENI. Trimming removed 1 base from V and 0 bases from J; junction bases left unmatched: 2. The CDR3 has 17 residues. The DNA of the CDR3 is TGTGCCAGCTCACCACGGACAGGGCTCTCCTATAATTCACCCCTCCACTTT. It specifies CASSPRTGLSYNSPLHF.

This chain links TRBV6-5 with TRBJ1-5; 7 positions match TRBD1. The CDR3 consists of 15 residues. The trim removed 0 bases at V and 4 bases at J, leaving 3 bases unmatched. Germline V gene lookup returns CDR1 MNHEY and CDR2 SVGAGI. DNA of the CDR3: TGTGCCAGCAGTTACTCAGGGACAGTAAATCAGCCCCAGCATTTT. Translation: CASSYSGTVNQPQHF.

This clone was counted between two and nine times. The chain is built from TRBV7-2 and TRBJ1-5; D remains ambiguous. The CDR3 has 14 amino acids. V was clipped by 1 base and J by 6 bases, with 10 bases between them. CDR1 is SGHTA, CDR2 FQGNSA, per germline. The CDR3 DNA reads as TGTGCCAGCAGCTTAGGCGGGTTCGCTCAGCCCCAGCATTTT. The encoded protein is CASSLGGFAQPQHF.

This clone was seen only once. DNA for the CDR3: TGTGCCAGCAGCCGGGGGACTAGCGGGAGGAAGGTCAGCGAGCAGTACTTC. Encoded protein: CASSRGTSGRKVSEQYF. The rearrangement joins TRBV5-8 to TRBJ2-7; 15 nucleotides align to TRBD2. The germline V gene encodes CDR1 SGHTS and CDR2 YDEGEE. The CDR3 consists of 17 residues. With 4 bases clipped from V and 6 bases from J, the junction kept 11 bases outside the gene matches.

The chain's CDR3 is CATTHRAVNEKLFF. CDR3 nucleotide sequence: TGTGCCACCACCCACAGGGCGGTTAATGAAAAACTGTTTTTT. V is TRBV15 and J is TRBJ1-4, with D possibly TRBD1 on 6 matching bases. The V and J ends lost 7 bases and 4 bases respectively, with 13 bases between them. This CDR3 region has 14 residues. Germline loops: CDR1 LNHNV, CDR2 YYDKDF (reference sequence).

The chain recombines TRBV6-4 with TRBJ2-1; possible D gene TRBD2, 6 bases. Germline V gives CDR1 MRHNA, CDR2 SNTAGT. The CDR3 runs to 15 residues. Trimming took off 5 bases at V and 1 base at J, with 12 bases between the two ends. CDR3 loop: CASSSIGGSYNEQFF. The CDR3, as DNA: TGTGCCAGCAGTTCCATTGGAGGGTCCTACAATGAGCAGTTCTTC.

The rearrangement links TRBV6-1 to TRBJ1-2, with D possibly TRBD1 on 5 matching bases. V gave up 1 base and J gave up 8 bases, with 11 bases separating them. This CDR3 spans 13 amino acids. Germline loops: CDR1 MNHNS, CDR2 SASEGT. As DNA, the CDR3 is TGTGCCAGCAGTGAAGAGGAAGGGGCAGGCTACACCTTC. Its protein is CASSEEEGAGYTF.

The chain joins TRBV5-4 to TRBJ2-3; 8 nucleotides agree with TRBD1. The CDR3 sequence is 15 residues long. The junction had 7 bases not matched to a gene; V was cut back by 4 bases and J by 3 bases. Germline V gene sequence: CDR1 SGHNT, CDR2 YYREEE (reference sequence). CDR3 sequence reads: CASSLDRGVTDTQYF. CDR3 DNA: TGTGCCAGCAGCCTTGACAGGGGAGTAACAGATACGCAGTATTTT.

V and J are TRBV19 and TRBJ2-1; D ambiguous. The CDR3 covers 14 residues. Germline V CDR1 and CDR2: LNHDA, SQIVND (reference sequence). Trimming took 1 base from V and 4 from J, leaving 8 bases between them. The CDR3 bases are TGTGCCAGTAGTATAGGAAGCGTTTACAATGAGCAGTTCTTC. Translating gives CASSIGSVYNEQFF.

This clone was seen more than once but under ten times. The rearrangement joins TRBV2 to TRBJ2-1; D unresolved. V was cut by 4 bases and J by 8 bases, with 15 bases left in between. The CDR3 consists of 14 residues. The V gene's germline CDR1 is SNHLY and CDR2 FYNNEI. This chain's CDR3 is CASSAVDLRHEQFF. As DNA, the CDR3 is TGTGCCAGCAGTGCGGTAGATTTGAGGCATGAGCAGTTCTTC.

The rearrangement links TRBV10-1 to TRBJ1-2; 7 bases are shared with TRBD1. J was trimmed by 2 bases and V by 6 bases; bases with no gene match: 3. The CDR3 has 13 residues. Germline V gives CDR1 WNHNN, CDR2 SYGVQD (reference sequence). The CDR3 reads CASSPGQNYGYTF. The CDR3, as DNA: TGCGCCAGCAGCCCGGGACAGAACTATGGCTACACCTTC.

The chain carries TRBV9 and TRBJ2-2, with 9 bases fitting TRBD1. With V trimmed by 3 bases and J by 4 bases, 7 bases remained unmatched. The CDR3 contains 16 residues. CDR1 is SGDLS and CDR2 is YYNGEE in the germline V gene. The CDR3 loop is CASSGTGGVSTGELFF. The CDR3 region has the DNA TGTGCCAGCAGCGGTACAGGGGGCGTAAGCACCGGGGAGCTGTTTTTT.

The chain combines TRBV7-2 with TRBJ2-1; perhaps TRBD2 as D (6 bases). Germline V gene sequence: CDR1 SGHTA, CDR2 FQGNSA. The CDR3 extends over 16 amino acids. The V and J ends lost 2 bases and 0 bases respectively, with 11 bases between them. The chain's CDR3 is CASSLTSRSSYNEQFF. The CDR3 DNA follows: TGTGCCAGCAGCTTAACTAGCAGAAGCTCCTACAATGAGCAGTTCTTC.

The CDR3 is CASRPRGSVDTEAFF. CDR3 nucleotide sequence: TGTGCCAGCAGACCTAGGGGGTCGGTGGACACTGAAGCTTTCTTT. The chain joins TRBV6-6 to TRBJ1-1; maybe TRBD1 (6 bases). The length of the CDR3 is 15 residues. Trimming shortened V by 6 bases and J by 3 bases, and 17 bases separated the two germline ends. CDR1 is MNHNY, CDR2 SVGAGI, per germline (reference sequence).

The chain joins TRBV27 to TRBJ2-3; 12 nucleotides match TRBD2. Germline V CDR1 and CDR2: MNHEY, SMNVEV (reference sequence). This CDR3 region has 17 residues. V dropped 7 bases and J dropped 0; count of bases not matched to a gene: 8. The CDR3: CASIGTSGPFSTDTQYF. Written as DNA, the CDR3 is TGTGCCAGCATCGGGACTAGCGGGCCTTTTAGCACAGATACGCAGTATTTT.

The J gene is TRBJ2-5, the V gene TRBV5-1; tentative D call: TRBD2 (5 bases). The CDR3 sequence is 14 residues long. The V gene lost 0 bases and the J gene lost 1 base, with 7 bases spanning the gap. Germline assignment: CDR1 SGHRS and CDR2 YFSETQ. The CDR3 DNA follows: TGCGCCAGCAGCTTGGCCCTAGCCCAAGAGACCCAGTACTTC. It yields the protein CASSLALAQETQYF.

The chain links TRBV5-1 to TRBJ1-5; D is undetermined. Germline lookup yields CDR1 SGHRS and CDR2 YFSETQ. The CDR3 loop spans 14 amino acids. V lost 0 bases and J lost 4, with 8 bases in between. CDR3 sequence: CASSLAGGNQPQHF. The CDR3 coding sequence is TGCGCCAGCAGCTTGGCGGGCGGGAATCAGCCCCAGCATTTT.

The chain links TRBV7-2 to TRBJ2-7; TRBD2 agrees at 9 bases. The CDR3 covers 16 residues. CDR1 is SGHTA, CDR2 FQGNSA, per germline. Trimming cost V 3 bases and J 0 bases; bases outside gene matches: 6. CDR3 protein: CASSLRLAEISYEQYF. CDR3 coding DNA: TGTGCCAGCAGCTTGCGACTAGCGGAAATCTCCTACGAGCAGTACTTC.

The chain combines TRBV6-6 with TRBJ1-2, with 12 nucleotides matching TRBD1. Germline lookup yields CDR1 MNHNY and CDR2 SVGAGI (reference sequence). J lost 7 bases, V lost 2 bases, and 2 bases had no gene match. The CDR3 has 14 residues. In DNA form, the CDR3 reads TGTGCCAGCAGTTACGGGGGACAGGGGGCTGGCTACACCTTC. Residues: CASSYGGQGAGYTF.

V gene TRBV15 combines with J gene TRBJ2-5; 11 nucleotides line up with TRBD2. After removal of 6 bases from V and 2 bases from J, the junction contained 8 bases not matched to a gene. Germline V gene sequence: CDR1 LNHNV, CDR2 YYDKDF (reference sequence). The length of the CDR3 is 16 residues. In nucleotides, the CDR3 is TGTGCCACCAGGCGGACCGGGACTAGCGGACAAGAGACCCAGTACTTC. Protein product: CATRRTGTSGQETQYF. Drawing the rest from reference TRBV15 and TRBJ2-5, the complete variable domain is DAMVIQNPRYQVTQFGKPVTLSCSQTLNHNVMYWYQQKSSQAPKLLFHYYDKDFNNEADTPDNFQSRRPNTSFCFLDIRSPGLGDTAMYLCATRRTGTSGQETQYFGPGTRLLVL.

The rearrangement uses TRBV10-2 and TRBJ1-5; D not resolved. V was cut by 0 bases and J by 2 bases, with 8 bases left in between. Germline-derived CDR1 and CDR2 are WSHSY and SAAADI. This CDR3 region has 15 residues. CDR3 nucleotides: TGCGCCAGCAGTGAGTCCCGCGGGGGCAATCAGCCCCAGCATTTT. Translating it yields CASSESRGGNQPQHF.

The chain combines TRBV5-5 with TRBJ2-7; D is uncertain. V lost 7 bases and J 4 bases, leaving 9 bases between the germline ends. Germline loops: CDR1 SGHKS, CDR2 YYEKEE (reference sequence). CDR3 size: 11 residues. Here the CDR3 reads CASGPWYEQYF. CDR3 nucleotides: TGTGCCAGCGGCCCCTGGTACGAGCAGTACTTC.

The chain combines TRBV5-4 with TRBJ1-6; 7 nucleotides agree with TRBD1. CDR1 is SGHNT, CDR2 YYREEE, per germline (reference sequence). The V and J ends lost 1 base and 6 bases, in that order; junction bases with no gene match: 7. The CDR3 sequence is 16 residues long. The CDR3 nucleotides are TGTGCCAGCAGCTTGCCCCGGGACAGTTTTAATTCACCCCTCCACTTT. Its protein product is CASSLPRDSFNSPLHF.

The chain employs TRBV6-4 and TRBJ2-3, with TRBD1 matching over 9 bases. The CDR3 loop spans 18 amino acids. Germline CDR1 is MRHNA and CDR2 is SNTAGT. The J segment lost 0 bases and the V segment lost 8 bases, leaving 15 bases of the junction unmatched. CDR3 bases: TGTGCCAGCGGACCCACCCGGGACAGGGAGACTAGCACAGATACGCAGTATTTT. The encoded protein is CASGPTRDRETSTDTQYF.

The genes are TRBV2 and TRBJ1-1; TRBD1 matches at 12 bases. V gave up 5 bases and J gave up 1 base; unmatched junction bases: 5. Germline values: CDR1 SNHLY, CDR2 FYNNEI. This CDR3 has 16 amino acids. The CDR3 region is CASSRLGQGANTEAFF. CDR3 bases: TGTGCCAGCAGTCGCTTGGGACAGGGGGCGAACACTGAAGCTTTCTTT.